The present T cell receptor beta chain was sequenced within a study of Graves' ophthalmopathy and Graves' hyperthyroidism. Background on the study: Blood was drawn at initial diagnosis, before any treatment.

This clonotype appeared many times. Donors with ophthalmopathy: moderate-to-severe activity, CAS ≥3, NOSPECS ≥4, duration under 3 months. Among the exclusions were patients with other autoimmune diseases, uncontrolled infections, pregnancy or lactation. RNA transcripts were the template, and TCR beta CDR3 regions were amplified from them. First-round RT-PCR employed HTBI primers, with a second-round multiplex PCR after it. Using its own MiXCR run on the multiplex PCR reads, TCRdb lists one record per CDR3 protein. The table shows roughly 400,000 distinct CDR3 sequences, with around 19% occurring only once. Per the germline V gene, CDR1 is SGDLS and CDR2 is YYNGEE. V shed 0 bases and J shed 5 bases, with 12 bases lying between them. CDR3 length equals 15 residues.

The sequenced sample was peripheral blood. This rearrangement joins TRBV9 to TRBJ1-5; perhaps TRBD1 as D (5 bases). The sequence derives from a woman aged 18-35 years with Graves' ophthalmopathy. The CDR3 coding sequence is TGTGCCAGCAGCGTAGGGCAGGGAGGCGATCAGCCCCAGCATTTT. Protein: CASSVGQGGDQPQHF.